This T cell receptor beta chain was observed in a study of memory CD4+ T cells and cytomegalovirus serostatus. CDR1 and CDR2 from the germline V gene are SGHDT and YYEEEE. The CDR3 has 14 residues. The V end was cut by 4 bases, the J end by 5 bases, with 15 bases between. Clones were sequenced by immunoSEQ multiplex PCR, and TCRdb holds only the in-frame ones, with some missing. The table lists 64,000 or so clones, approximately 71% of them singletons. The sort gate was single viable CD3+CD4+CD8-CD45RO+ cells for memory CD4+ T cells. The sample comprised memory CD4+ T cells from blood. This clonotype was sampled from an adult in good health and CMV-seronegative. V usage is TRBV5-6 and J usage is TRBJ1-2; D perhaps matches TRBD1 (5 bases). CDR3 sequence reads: CASSKTGTVYGYTF. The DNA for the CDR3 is TGTGCCAGCAGCAAAACCGGGACGGTTTATGGCTACACCTTC.